The 31 T cell receptor beta chains below come from one sample, sequenced in a study of long-term antiretroviral therapy in people with HIV. Survey-level immunoSEQ v3.0 assays were run. Method: immunoSEQ multiplex PCR; TCRdb's copy keeps in-frame clones and lacks some. The table lists 20,000 or so clones, more than 80% of them singletons. Sequences were derived from unsorted PBMCs, sampled almost 6 years after starting antiretroviral therapy. These receptors all come from a man aged 25-45 years with HIV.

This chain uses TRBV11-1 with TRBJ2-7; possibly TRBD1 for D (7 bases). The germline V gene encodes CDR1 SGHAT and CDR2 FQDESV (reference sequence). Trimming removed 6 bases from V and 5 bases from J, with 17 bases in between. The CDR3 is made up of 14 amino acids. CDR3: CASSEAGQRNEQYF. Here the CDR3 DNA reads TGTGCCAGCAGTGAGGCGGGACAGCGCAACGAGCAGTACTTC.

Notes on this clone: Other nucleotide sequences in the sample specify the same CDR3. The V and J genes are TRBV9 and TRBJ1-5; D remains unclear. Germline lookup yields CDR1 SGDLS and CDR2 YYNGEE. The CDR3 extends over 14 amino acids. Trimming removed 0 bases from V and 6 bases from J, with 10 bases in between. CDR3 residues: CASSVDGAGQPQHF. The DNA of the CDR3 is TGTGCCAGCAGCGTAGACGGCGCGGGTCAGCCCCAGCATTTT.

The V call is TRBV5-1, the J call TRBJ1-5; perhaps TRBD1 as D (5 bases). In germline, CDR1 is SGHRS, CDR2 YFSETQ. The V end lost 1 base, the J end lost 6 bases, and 8 bases lay between the germline ends. This CDR3 spans 13 amino acids. CDR3 in amino acids: CASSLTGPQPQHF. The CDR3 DNA reads as TGCGCCAGCAGCTTGACAGGCCCTCAGCCCCAGCATTTT.

The genes are TRBV19 and TRBJ2-5; 7 bases agree with TRBD2. In germline, CDR1 is LNHDA, CDR2 SQIVND (reference sequence). V was pared by 6 bases and J by 2 bases, with 3 bases of the junction left unmatched. The CDR3 runs to 13 residues. The CDR3 region has the DNA TGTGCCAGTAGCGGGGGGTATCAAGAGACCCAGTACTTC. Its protein product is CASSGGYQETQYF.

This clone was detected only a few times. V is TRBV5-4 and J is TRBJ2-5, with D possibly TRBD1 on 6 matching bases. Germline values: CDR1 SGHNT, CDR2 YYREEE (reference sequence). V shed 4 bases and J shed 2 bases, with 15 bases lying between them. The CDR3 has 15 amino acids. The CDR3 bases are TGTGCCAGCAGCACTCAGTTCGACAGGCAAGAGACCCAGTACTTC. As protein: CASSTQFDRQETQYF.

V is TRBV11-3 and J is TRBJ2-7; TRBD1 aligns across 9 bases. With V trimmed by 5 bases and J by 5 bases, 10 bases remained unmatched. The CDR3 has 15 residues. Germline CDR1 and CDR2: SGHNT and YENEEA. The chain's CDR3 is CASSDPGQGGDEQYF. The DNA of the CDR3 is TGTGCCAGCAGCGATCCGGGACAGGGAGGCGACGAGCAGTACTTC.

The genes are TRBV5-6 and TRBJ1-5, with TRBD1 as a possible D gene (5 bases). The CDR3 is made up of 14 amino acids. CDR1 is SGHDT, CDR2 YYEEEE, per germline. V gave up 2 bases and J gave up 7 bases, with 13 bases separating them. CDR3 nucleotide sequence: TGTGCCAGCAGCTTAACGGGGGGGGACCAGCCCCAGCATTTT. Encoded protein: CASSLTGGDQPQHF.

V usage is TRBV5-4 and J usage is TRBJ2-3, with D possibly being TRBD2 (6 bases). The CDR3 loop spans 12 amino acids. Germline assignment: CDR1 SGHNT and CDR2 YYREEE (reference sequence). V was shortened by 4 bases and J by 9 bases, with 12 bases between the two germline ends. This CDR3 reads CASSPGLRTQYF. In DNA, the CDR3 is TGTGCCAGCAGCCCAGGACTAAGAACGCAGTATTTT.

The CDR3 region is CAWDFENTIYF. The CDR3 nucleotides read TGTGCCTGGGACTTTGAAAACACCATATATTTT. This chain connects TRBV30 to TRBJ1-3; no reliable D call. The V and J ends lost 5 bases and 6 bases respectively, with 8 bases between them. Germline V gene sequence: CDR1 GTSNPN, CDR2 SVGIG (reference sequence). The CDR3 consists of 11 residues.

The chain uses TRBV28 and TRBJ2-3; D gene uncertain. Trimming pared 2 bases from V and 3 bases from J, leaving 6 bases between. The CDR3 consists of 13 residues. The germline V gene has CDR1 MDHEN and CDR2 SYDVKM. The CDR3 is CASSLTSTDTQYF. CDR3 in DNA: TGTGCCAGCAGTTTAACTTCAACAGATACGCAGTATTTT.

The rearrangement joins TRBV7-2 to TRBJ2-1; 9 bases agree with TRBD2. This CDR3 region has 16 residues. The trim removed 3 bases at V and 12 bases at J, leaving 15 bases unmatched. CDR1 SGHTA and CDR2 FQGNSA come from the germline V gene. Here the CDR3 DNA reads TGTGCCAGCAGCTTGGTAGCGGGGGAATCTCCCCAATCGCAGTTCTTC. As protein: CASSLVAGESPQSQFF.

V usage is TRBV9 and J usage is TRBJ2-5, with D perhaps TRBD1 (6 bases). V lost 3 bases, J lost 4 bases, and 19 bases lay in between. Looked up from germline, CDR1 is SGDLS and CDR2 is YYNGEE. This CDR3 is 16 amino acids long. CDR3 DNA: TGTGCCAGCAGCGCGGATACAGGGAATTCGGGAGAGACCCAGTACTTC. Protein: CASSADTGNSGETQYF.

The chain uses TRBV2 and TRBJ2-1; the match to TRBD2 covers 8 bases. CDR3 length equals 13 residues. CDR1 is SNHLY, CDR2 FYNNEI, per germline. J was trimmed by 8 bases and V by 8 bases; bases with no gene match: 8. The CDR3 sequence is CASRDLTSDEQFF. CDR3 DNA: TGTGCCAGCCGGGACTTGACTAGCGATGAGCAGTTCTTC.

The CDR3 spells CASSVGGTLSEQYF. The CDR3, as DNA: TGTGCCAGCAGCGTAGGGGGGACCTTGAGCGAGCAGTACTTC. The genes are TRBV9 and TRBJ2-7; D may be TRBD1 or TRBD2 (5 bases each). Germline V lookup: CDR1 SGDLS, CDR2 YYNGEE. The CDR3 is 14 residues long. V lost 0 bases and J lost 6, with 13 bases in between.

The V call is TRBV25-1, the J call TRBJ2-2; tentatively, D is TRBD2 (7 bases). The germline gives CDR1 MGHDK, CDR2 SYGVNS. The V end was cut by 1 base, the J end by 2 bases, with 11 bases between. The CDR3 has 16 residues. CDR3 bases: TGTGCCAGCAGTGAATCGGGGGGCCAAAACACCGGGGAGCTGTTTTTT. Translating it yields CASSESGGQNTGELFF.

The CDR3 region is CASSVLSAGPKETQYF. For the CDR3, the DNA is TGTGCCAGCAGTGTCCTTTCAGCGGGTCCCAAGGAGACCCAGTACTTC. The chain couples TRBV25-1 to TRBJ2-5; a weak D match, TRBD2 (6 bases). V lost 4 bases and J lost 5, with 20 bases in between. The CDR3 spans 16 residues. In germline, CDR1 is MGHDK, CDR2 SYGVNS.

The J gene is TRBJ2-2, the V gene TRBV4-1, with 8 bases matching TRBD1. V was clipped by 5 bases and J by 1 base; unmatched bases: 0. The CDR3 extends over 14 amino acids. From germline, CDR1 is MGHRA and CDR2 YSYEKL. The CDR3 sequence is CASSDRGNTGELFF. The CDR3 coding sequence is TGCGCCAGCAGCGACAGGGGGAACACCGGGGAGCTGTTTTTT.

This chain connects TRBV11-2 to TRBJ2-1, with 9 bases that match TRBD2. The V gene's germline CDR1 is SGHAT and CDR2 FQNNGV. This CDR3 region has 18 residues. Trimming took 1 base from V and 7 from J; bases not matched to a gene: 14. This CDR3 reads CASSLAKYAGGPVNEQFF. The CDR3 coding sequence is TGTGCCAGCAGCTTAGCGAAATATGCGGGGGGGCCGGTGAATGAGCAGTTCTTC.

J is TRBJ2-7 and V is TRBV6-1; the D is unclear. Germline lookup yields CDR1 MNHNS and CDR2 SASEGT. This CDR3 is 12 amino acids long. Trimming removed 8 bases at V and 5 bases at J, with 13 bases between. The CDR3 region has the DNA TGTGCCAGCCGCTCCGTTTGGAACGAGCAGTACTTC. Its translation is CASRSVWNEQYF.

The chain recombines TRBV6-4 with TRBJ2-2; 10 bases align to TRBD2. Germline V gene lookup returns CDR1 MRHNA and CDR2 SNTAGT. Trimming took 4 bases from V and 6 from J; bases not matched to a gene: 5. This CDR3 is 15 amino acids long. CDR3 sequence reads: CASSVSLAGAGELFF. CDR3 coding DNA: TGTGCCAGCAGTGTCTCCCTAGCGGGAGCCGGGGAGCTGTTTTTT.

The chain has TRBV19 and TRBJ2-3; TRBD1 aligns across 8 bases. The CDR3 is 18 amino acids. Losses at the gene ends were 4 bases for V and 0 bases for J; bases not matched to a gene: 12. Looked up from germline, CDR1 is LNHDA and CDR2 is SQIVND (reference sequence). The CDR3 spells CASSRGRNRGKSTDTQYF. The CDR3 nucleotides are TGTGCCAGTAGTAGAGGAAGAAACAGGGGGAAGAGCACAGATACGCAGTATTTT.

This sequence joins TRBV28 and TRBJ1-2, with 7 bases identical to TRBD1. CDR3 length: 14 amino acids. Germline V gene sequence: CDR1 MDHEN, CDR2 SYDVKM. Losses at the gene ends were 3 bases for V and 2 bases for J; bases not matched to a gene: 3. The CDR3 DNA sequence: TGTGCCAGCAGTTTGGTAGGGGGCAACTATGGCTACACCTTC. This encodes CASSLVGGNYGYTF.

The chain links TRBV6-6 to TRBJ2-3; the D is unclear. Trimming took off 4 bases at V and 3 bases at J, with 5 bases between the two ends. This CDR3 is built from 12 residues. Germline V lookup: CDR1 MNHNY, CDR2 SVGAGI (reference sequence). CDR3: CASSLMTDTQYF. The DNA for the CDR3 is TGTGCCAGCAGTTTGATGACAGATACGCAGTATTTT.

The chain recombines TRBV7-9 with TRBJ2-7; D gene unclear. The V end lost 5 bases, the J end lost 3 bases, and 17 bases lay between the germline ends. The V gene's germline CDR1 is SEHNR and CDR2 FQNEAQ (reference sequence). The CDR3 is 15 amino acids. The chain's CDR3 is CASSLYLQADYEQYF. The CDR3, as DNA: TGTGCCAGCAGCCTATACCTCCAGGCCGACTACGAGCAGTACTTC. The full variable domain, its missing parts supplied by reference TRBV7-9 and TRBJ2-7, is DTGVSQNPRHKITKRGQNVTFRCDPISEHNRLYWYRQTLGQGPEFLTYFQNEAQLEKSRLLSDRFSAERPKGSFSTLEIQRTEQGDSAMYLCASSLYLQADYEQYFGPGTRLTVT.

This clone was detected only once. The chain employs TRBV7-9 and TRBJ1-1, with D maybe TRBD1 (5 bases). Germline CDR1 reads SEHNR; CDR2 reads FQNEAQ (reference sequence). V shed 3 bases and J shed 4 bases, with 15 bases lying between them. This CDR3 is built from 15 residues. CDR3 sequence (DNA): TGTGCCAGCAGCTTTGGGGGATGGACGGGCACTGAAGCTTTCTTT. This gives the protein CASSFGGWTGTEAFF.

The V gene is TRBV11-3, the J gene TRBJ2-1, with D perhaps being TRBD1 or TRBD2 (6 bases each). This CDR3 has 16 residues. Germline values: CDR1 SGHNT, CDR2 YENEEA. V shed 5 bases and J shed 4 bases, with 18 bases lying between them. CDR3 protein: CASSGPGGASYNEQFF. Written as DNA, the CDR3 is TGTGCCAGCAGCGGTCCCGGGGGCGCGAGTTACAATGAGCAGTTCTTC.

This chain joins TRBV11-2 and TRBJ2-7, with D possibly matching TRBD1 (7 bases). In germline, CDR1 is SGHAT, CDR2 FQNNGV. Trimming removed 3 bases at V and 5 bases at J, with 11 bases between. The length of the CDR3 is 13 residues. CDR3 coding DNA: TGTGCCAGCAGCTTGCCAGGGGGGCACGAGCAGTACTTC. Translation: CASSLPGGHEQYF.

This clone was counted between two and nine times. The chain uses TRBV6-4 and TRBJ1-5; D gene uncertain. Trimming cost V 7 bases and J 6 bases, with 16 bases left between them. The CDR3 has 14 residues. Germline V gene lookup returns CDR1 MRHNA and CDR2 SNTAGT. The CDR3 nucleotides are TGTGCCAGCAAGCAAAGGGAGGAGGGTCAGCCCCAGCATTTT. Protein sequence: CASKQREEGQPQHF.

The chain couples TRBV5-4 to TRBJ2-3, with TRBD1 matching over 8 bases. CDR1 and CDR2 from the germline V gene are SGHNT and YYREEE (reference sequence). The trim removed 4 bases at V and 4 bases at J, leaving 14 bases unmatched. This CDR3 contains 17 residues. Here the CDR3 reads CASSEAARTGRADTQYF. CDR3 coding DNA: TGTGCCAGCAGCGAAGCAGCTAGGACAGGGAGAGCAGATACGCAGTATTTT.

CDR3 sequence: CASSISAYTGELFF. The CDR3 DNA reads TGTGCCAGTAGTATCTCAGCTTACACCGGGGAGCTGTTTTTT. The chain has TRBV19 and TRBJ2-2; D is unclear. The V gene lost 3 bases and the J gene lost 3 bases, with 8 bases spanning the gap. CDR3 length: 14 residues. Germline assignment: CDR1 LNHDA and CDR2 SQIVND (reference sequence).

CDR3 protein: CAISASGGLSTYNEQFF. As DNA, the CDR3 is TGTGCCATCAGCGCTAGCGGGGGGCTTAGCACCTACAATGAGCAGTTCTTC. V gene TRBV10-3 combines with J gene TRBJ2-1, with 11 bases fitting TRBD2. V lost 6 bases to trimming and J lost 2 bases; unmatched junction nucleotides: 9. This CDR3 region has 17 residues. CDR1 is ENHRY and CDR2 is SYGVKD in the germline V gene.